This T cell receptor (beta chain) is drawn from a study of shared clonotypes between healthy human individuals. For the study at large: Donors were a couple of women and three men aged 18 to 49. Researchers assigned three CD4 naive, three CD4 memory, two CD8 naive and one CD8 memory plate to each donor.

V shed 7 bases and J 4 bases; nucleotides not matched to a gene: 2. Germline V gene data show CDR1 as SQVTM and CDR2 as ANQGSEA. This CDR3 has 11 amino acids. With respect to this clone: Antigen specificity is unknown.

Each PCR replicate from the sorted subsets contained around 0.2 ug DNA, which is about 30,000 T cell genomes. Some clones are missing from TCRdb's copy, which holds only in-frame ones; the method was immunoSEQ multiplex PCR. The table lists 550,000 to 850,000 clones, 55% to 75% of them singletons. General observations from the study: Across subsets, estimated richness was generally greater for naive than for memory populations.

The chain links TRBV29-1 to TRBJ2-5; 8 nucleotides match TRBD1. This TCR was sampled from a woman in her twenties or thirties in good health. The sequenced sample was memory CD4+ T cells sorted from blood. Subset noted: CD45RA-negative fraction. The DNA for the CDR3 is TGCAGCGGGACAGGGATAGAGACCCAGTACTTC. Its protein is CSGTGIETQYF.